The T cell receptor beta chain under discussion was sequenced for a study of cytomegalovirus exposure and HLA in healthy donors. General study results and limits: Apparent HLA restriction characterized most CMV-associated TCR beta chains in a later analysis. For most subjects, TCR beta sequences were reported to predict HLA-A and HLA-B alleles with accuracy. The authors later found TCR association rates varying by HLA locus, with DRB1 most and HLA-C fewest. An assumption of roughly uniform sequencing depth across donors underlay the presence/absence analyses.

Turning to this clone: Antigen unknown.

CDR1 and CDR2 from the germline V gene are SNHLY and FYNNEI. CDR3 size: 15 residues. V lost 6 bases and J lost 6; bases outside the gene matches: 7. The PCR was carried out with 60 Vbeta primers and 13 Jbeta primers. Clones were sequenced by immunoSEQ multiplex PCR, and TCRdb holds only the in-frame ones, with some missing. The data contain approximately 150,000 clones, 75% to 80% of them singletons. Sequenced input: PBMCs. The origin of this receptor is a woman aged 30 to 39 in good health and CMV-seronegative. The rearrangement joins TRBV2 to TRBJ1-5; 11 nucleotides align to TRBD1. CDR3 loop: CASSLGQGAGQPQHF. CDR3 bases: TGTGCCAGCAGCCTCGGACAGGGGGCCGGTCAGCCCCAGCATTTT.